What follows are 16 T cell receptor beta chains derived from one specimen sequenced in a study of cytomegalovirus exposure and HLA in healthy donors. The PCR was carried out with 60 Vbeta primers and 13 Jbeta primers. Measured with immunoSEQ multiplex PCR; TCRdb has only the in-frame clones, and not every one. The sample has 70,000 to 100,000 clones, over 60% seen once; the top ten hold roughly 21%. Material: PBMCs. The receptors originated from a woman aged 45-60 years in good health and CMV-seropositive.

The rearrangement joins TRBV5-6 to TRBJ1-4, with D possibly matching TRBD1 (6 bases). The CDR3 runs 14 residues. CDR1 and CDR2 from the germline V gene are SGHDT and YYEEEE. V was cut by 0 bases and J by 8 bases, with 11 bases left in between. The CDR3 DNA reads TGTGCCAGCAGCTTGGGGGGGCGAGTAGAAAAACTGTTTTTT. The encoded protein is CASSLGGRVEKLFF.

This clone was observed a few times. The chain links TRBV28 to TRBJ1-5, with TRBD1 matching over 12 bases. Germline CDR1 MDHEN, CDR2 SYDVKM. The V segment lost 5 bases and the J segment 1 base; nucleotides outside the gene matches: 6. CDR3 size: 17 residues. The CDR3 spells CASSPRDRGRSNQPQHF. The CDR3 coding sequence is TGTGCCAGCAGTCCGAGGGACAGGGGGCGAAGCAATCAGCCCCAGCATTTT.

V usage is TRBV30 and J usage is TRBJ2-7; D might be TRBD1 (5 bases). With 5 bases removed from V and 2 bases from J, the gap between germline ends came to 7 bases. Germline V lookup: CDR1 GTSNPN, CDR2 SVGIG (reference sequence). The CDR3 is made up of 11 amino acids. The CDR3 DNA reads TGTGCCTGGGGGGCACCCTACGAGCAGTACTTC. It specifies CAWGAPYEQYF.

The J gene is TRBJ2-5, the V gene TRBV6-5; D is ambiguous. The germline V gene has CDR1 MNHEY and CDR2 SVGAGI. Trimming left V 3 bases short and J 5 bases short, with 13 bases between. The CDR3 has 14 residues. The CDR3 loop reads CASSYDWASETQYF. The CDR3 DNA reads as TGTGCCAGCAGTTATGATTGGGCTTCGGAGACCCAGTACTTC.

CDR3 nucleotide sequence: TGTGCCAGCAGTACAAGGCCAGGGGAAGGTGAAAAACTGTTTTTT. This translates into CASSTRPGEGEKLFF. V usage is TRBV28 and J usage is TRBJ1-4; D might be TRBD1 (6 bases). Trimming took off 5 bases at V and 7 bases at J, with 17 bases between the two ends. This CDR3 is 15 amino acids long. CDR1 and CDR2 (germline): MDHEN, SYDVKM.

The J gene is TRBJ2-7, the V gene TRBV27, with 9 bases lining up with TRBD1. With V trimmed by 5 bases and J by 9 bases, 11 bases remained unmatched. Per germline, CDR1 MNHEY and CDR2 SMNVEV (reference sequence). This CDR3 contains 14 residues. As DNA, the CDR3 is TGTGCCAGCAGTACGGGACAGGGCATTGGAAGGCAGTACTTC. Its translation: CASSTGQGIGRQYF.

This sequence joins TRBV28 and TRBJ1-5; TRBD1 might be the D (6 bases). The CDR3 is 13 amino acids. CDR1 and CDR2 (germline): MDHEN, SYDVKM. The germline V and J ends were trimmed by 9 bases and 4 bases, with 13 bases remaining between them. CDR3 DNA: TGTGCCAGTGAGGGGGGGCGGAATCAGCCCCAGCATTTT. Its protein product is CASEGGRNQPQHF.

The rearrangement joins TRBV2 to TRBJ1-2; D is unresolved. Germline-derived CDR1 and CDR2 are SNHLY and FYNNEI. The germline V and J ends were trimmed by 4 bases and 2 bases, with 11 bases remaining between them. CDR3 length: 14 residues. The CDR3 DNA is TGTGCCAGCAGTGGCATGAGGGAGAACTATGGCTACACCTTC. Encoded protein: CASSGMRENYGYTF.

This clone turned up a few times. V gene TRBV5-4 combines with J gene TRBJ1-1; maybe TRBD1 (5 bases). Germline V CDR1 and CDR2: SGHNT, YYREEE (reference sequence). V gave up 2 bases and J gave up 5 bases, with 10 bases separating them. The CDR3 contains 13 residues. The DNA of the CDR3 is TGTGCCAGCAGCTTCTTCGGGGGGACTGAAGCTTTCTTT. Its translation is CASSFFGGTEAFF.

This clone was seen a handful of times. This chain joins TRBV6-5 and TRBJ1-1, with D unclear. Germline CDR1 and CDR2: MNHEY and SVGAGI. The CDR3 runs 11 residues. Between the trimmed V and J ends, which lost 2 bases and 8 bases, there was a span of 6 bases. The DNA of the CDR3 is TGTGCCAGCAGTTACACTGCAGAAGCTTTCTTT. This encodes CASSYTAEAFF.

This clone was recorded only once. The chain recombines TRBV15 with TRBJ1-2; D ambiguous. The CDR3 sequence is 16 residues long. The ends were cut back, 0 bases at V and 0 bases at J, with 11 bases in the middle. Germline loops: CDR1 LNHNV, CDR2 YYDKDF (reference sequence). CDR3 loop: CATSRDRQATNYGYTF. CDR3 nucleotide sequence: TGTGCCACCAGCAGAGATAGGCAGGCCACTAACTATGGCTACACCTTC.

The chain links TRBV28 to TRBJ1-1; D is undetermined. Germline CDR1 MDHEN, CDR2 SYDVKM. There are 12 residues in the CDR3. The ends were cut back, 5 bases at V and 10 bases at J, with 14 bases in the middle. The CDR3 sequence: CASSVEWAGAFF. The CDR3 DNA is TGTGCCAGCAGTGTTGAATGGGCCGGAGCTTTCTTT.

This clone was found a few times. The J gene is TRBJ2-3, the V gene TRBV9, with TRBD2 identical over 15 bases. The CDR3 is 18 residues long. Germline V gene lookup returns CDR1 SGDLS and CDR2 YYNGEE. J lost 2 bases, V lost 4 bases, and 8 bases had no gene match. The CDR3 loop is CASSSYGLAGGFTDTQYF. The DNA for the CDR3 is TGTGCCAGCAGCTCCTATGGACTAGCGGGGGGGTTCACAGATACGCAGTATTTT.

The chain combines TRBV11-2 with TRBJ2-7, with 10 bases matching TRBD1. Germline V gives CDR1 SGHAT, CDR2 FQNNGV. The CDR3 has 15 amino acids. V gave up 0 bases and J gave up 5 bases; unmatched junction bases: 4. DNA of the CDR3: TGTGCCAGCAGCTTAGAAGACAGGGGGCGCGACGAGCAGTACTTC. It specifies CASSLEDRGRDEQYF.

This clone was recorded a few times. The J gene is TRBJ2-1, the V gene TRBV7-2, with 9 bases aligning to TRBD2. The CDR3 runs to 15 residues. Germline CDR1 SGHTA, CDR2 FQGNSA. The V and J ends lost 5 bases and 4 bases, in that order; junction bases with no gene match: 6. Here the CDR3 DNA reads TGTGCCAGCAGCCCCCCAAGCGGGGGGTACAATGAGCAGTTCTTC. Translated: CASSPPSGGYNEQFF.

Details on this clone: Other DNA sequences in the sample encode the same CDR3. The chain has TRBV5-1 and TRBJ2-3; D possibly corresponds to TRBD1 (7 bases). The CDR3 covers 14 residues. Trimming took off 0 bases at V and 5 bases at J, with 10 bases between the two ends. Germline V CDR1 and CDR2: SGHRS, YFSETQ. The DNA for the CDR3 is TGCGCCAGCAGCTTGGGGCAGGGGGGAGATACGCAGTATTTT. Protein: CASSLGQGGDTQYF.